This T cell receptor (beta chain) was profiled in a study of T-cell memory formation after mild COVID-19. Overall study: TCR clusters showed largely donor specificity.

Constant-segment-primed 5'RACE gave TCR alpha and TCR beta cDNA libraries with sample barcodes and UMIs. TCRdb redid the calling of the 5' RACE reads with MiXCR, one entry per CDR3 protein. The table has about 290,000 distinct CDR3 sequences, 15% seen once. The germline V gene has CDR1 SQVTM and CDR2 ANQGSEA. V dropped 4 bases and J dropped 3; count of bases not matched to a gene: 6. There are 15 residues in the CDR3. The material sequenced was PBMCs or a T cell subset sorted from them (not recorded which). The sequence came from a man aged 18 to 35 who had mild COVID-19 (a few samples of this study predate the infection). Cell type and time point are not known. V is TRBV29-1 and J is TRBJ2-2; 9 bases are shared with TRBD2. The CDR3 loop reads CSVVSGGRDTGELFF. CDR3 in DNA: TGCAGCGTTGTTAGCGGGGGACGGGACACCGGGGAGCTGTTTTTT.